Listed below are T cell receptor beta chains from one sample, sequenced in a study of read filtering for tumor transcriptome and immune sequencing. From the reads, TCRdb called clonotypes with MiXCR, one entry per CDR3 protein. The table shows tens of thousands of distinct CDR3 sequences, with approximately 15% occurring only once. The material sequenced was a population of CD138-negative cells sorted from bone marrow. The receptor set was obtained from a donor aged 40 or older with multiple myeloma. The CDR3 runs from the conserved cysteine through the conserved F or W. D genes are given only for firm matches. Clone sizes are given selectively: once, few, many, or a class where the clone is expanded.

clone size: many
J gene: TRBJ2-7
CDR3 length: 13
V gene: TRBV2
D gene: NA
CDR3 DNA: TGTGCCAGCAGTGAAAGACGGAACTACGAGCAGTACTTC
CDR3 protein: CASSERRNYEQYF

clone size: many
J gene: TRBJ2-3
CDR3 length: 16
V gene: TRBV7-2
D gene: NA
CDR3 DNA: TGTGCCAGCAGCTTCCGAACCTGGCGCGCCACAGATACGCAGTATTTT
CDR3 protein: CASSFRTWRATDTQYF

clone size: many
J gene: TRBJ1-3
CDR3 length: 14
V gene: TRBV10-3
D gene: NA
CDR3 DNA: TGTGCCATCAGTGACAGGACAGCCGGAAACACCATATATTTT
CDR3 protein: CAISDRTAGNTIYF

clone size: many
J gene: TRBJ2-3
CDR3 length: 15
V gene: TRBV5-1
D gene: NA
CDR3 DNA: TGCGCCAGCAGCTTGGGAGCTAGCGGCACAGATACGCAGTATTTT
CDR3 protein: CASSLGASGTDTQYF

clone size: many
J gene: TRBJ2-7
CDR3 length: 14
V gene: TRBV5-5
D gene: TRBD1
CDR3 DNA: TGTGCCAGCAGCCCGGGACAGGGTTCCTACGAGCAGTACTTC
CDR3 protein: CASSPGQGSYEQYF

clone size: NA
J gene: TRBJ2-2
CDR3 length: 15
V gene: TRBV19
D gene: TRBD1
CDR3 DNA: TGTGCCAGCCATGACAGGGGCTTGAACACCGGGGAGCCGTTTTTT
CDR3 protein: CASHDRGLNTGEPFF

clone size: NA
J gene: TRBJ2-7
CDR3 length: 13
V gene: TRBV2
D gene: TRBD1
CDR3 DNA: TGTGCCAGCAAGGGACAGGGGTACTACGAGCAGTACTTC
CDR3 protein: CASKGQGYYEQYF

clone size: few
J gene: TRBJ2-1
CDR3 length: 13
V gene: TRBV29-1
D gene: TRBD2
CDR3 DNA: TGCAGCGCGGTGGAGCGGGAGGGCCGAGAGCAGTTCTTC
CDR3 protein: CSAVEREGREQFF

clone size: many
J gene: TRBJ1-2
CDR3 length: 17
V gene: TRBV7-9
D gene: NA
CDR3 DNA: TGTGCCAGCAGCCCATTATCCGGGACCGGGGGAGTATATGGCTACACCTTC
CDR3 protein: CASSPLSGTGGVYGYTF

clone size: many
J gene: TRBJ1-5
CDR3 length: 14
V gene: TRBV5-1
D gene: NA
CDR3 DNA: TGCGCCAGCAGCCGAGACAAGGATACCCAGCCCCAGCATTTT
CDR3 protein: CASSRDKDTQPQHF

clone size: many
J gene: TRBJ2-3
CDR3 length: 15
V gene: TRBV11-1
D gene: TRBD2
CDR3 DNA: TGTGCCAGCATAAGGACTAGCGGGAGCTCAGATACGCAGTATTTT
CDR3 protein: CASIRTSGSSDTQYF

clone size: many
J gene: TRBJ2-1
CDR3 length: 14
V gene: TRBV10-1
D gene: NA
CDR3 DNA: TGCGCCAGCAGTGAGAGGCGGGAACTCAATGAGCAGTTCTTC
CDR3 protein: CASSERRELNEQFF

clone size: NA
J gene: TRBJ2-1
CDR3 length: 13
V gene: TRBV11-1
D gene: NA
CDR3 DNA: TGTGCCAGTTCCTTCAGGGGCTACAATGAGCAGTTCTTC
CDR3 protein: CASSFRGYNEQFF

clone size: NA
J gene: TRBJ2-7
CDR3 length: 17
V gene: TRBV20-1
D gene: TRBD2
CDR3 DNA: TGCAGTGCTAGATCGGTCGAGGCGACTAGCGACTCCTACGAGCAGTACTTC
CDR3 protein: CSARSVEATSDSYEQYF

clone size: few
J gene: TRBJ2-2
CDR3 length: 15
V gene: TRBV19
D gene: NA
CDR3 DNA: TGTGCCAGTAGTGTCCAGTGGGACCCGACCGGGGAGCTGTTTTTT
CDR3 protein: CASSVQWDPTGELFF

clone size: NA
J gene: TRBJ2-6
CDR3 length: 15
V gene: TRBV2
D gene: NA
CDR3 DNA: TGTGCCAGCAGAGACGACAGCTCTGGGGCCAACGTCCTGACTTTC
CDR3 protein: CASRDDSSGANVLTF

clone size: many
J gene: TRBJ2-3
CDR3 length: 15
V gene: TRBV18
D gene: NA
CDR3 DNA: TGTGCCAGCTCACCACCGAGGGGCGAGACAGATACGCAGTATTTT
CDR3 protein: CASSPPRGETDTQYF

clone size: NA
J gene: TRBJ1-1
CDR3 length: 15
V gene: TRBV5-1
D gene: TRBD1
CDR3 DNA: TGCGCCAGCAGCACTGGACAGGGTATGGGCACTGAAGCTTTCTTT
CDR3 protein: CASSTGQGMGTEAFF

clone size: few
J gene: TRBJ2-2
CDR3 length: 20
V gene: TRBV28
D gene: TRBD2
CDR3 DNA: TGTGCCAGCAGTTTTAGCCCCGGGCTAGCGGGAATCAAGGGCACCGGGGAGCTGTTTTTT
CDR3 protein: CASSFSPGLAGIKGTGELFF

clone size: many
J gene: TRBJ2-2
CDR3 length: 14
V gene: TRBV28
D gene: NA
CDR3 DNA: TGTGCCAGCAGTTTATACGGGAACACCGGGGAGCTGTTTTTT
CDR3 protein: CASSLYGNTGELFF

clone size: NA
J gene: TRBJ2-7
CDR3 length: 16
V gene: TRBV7-2
D gene: TRBD2
CDR3 DNA: TGTGCCAGCAGCTTCTTGCCGGGACTAGCGGCCTCCGAGCAGTACTTC
CDR3 protein: CASSFLPGLAASEQYF

clone size: many
J gene: TRBJ1-1
CDR3 length: 15
V gene: TRBV29-1
D gene: NA
CDR3 DNA: TGCAGCGTCGTATCCTCCGGGACACTGAACACTGAAGCTTTCTTT
CDR3 protein: CSVVSSGTLNTEAFF

clone size: many
J gene: TRBJ2-7
CDR3 length: 13
V gene: TRBV29-1
D gene: NA
CDR3 DNA: TGCAGCGTTGACGCAGGGACCTACTCCGAGCAGTACTTC
CDR3 protein: CSVDAGTYSEQYF

clone size: many
J gene: TRBJ2-3
CDR3 length: 15
V gene: TRBV28
D gene: TRBD2
CDR3 DNA: TGTGCCAGCAGCGACTCTCTAGCGGGGCACAATACGCAGTATTTT
CDR3 protein: CASSDSLAGHNTQYF

clone size: many
J gene: TRBJ2-7
CDR3 length: 14
V gene: TRBV27
D gene: NA
CDR3 DNA: TGTGCCAGCAGTTTGGTCAGAAGCTCCTACGAGCAGTACTTC
CDR3 protein: CASSLVRSSYEQYF

clone size: many
J gene: TRBJ2-2
CDR3 length: 13
V gene: TRBV2
D gene: NA
CDR3 DNA: TGTGCCAGCAGTTTCGAGCCAACCGGGGAGCTGTTTTTT
CDR3 protein: CASSFEPTGELFF

clone size: many
J gene: TRBJ2-6
CDR3 length: 17
V gene: TRBV4-1
D gene: NA
CDR3 DNA: TGCGCCAGCAGCCTGGGATCAGGGGGGTCTGGGGCCAACGTCCTGACTTTC
CDR3 protein: CASSLGSGGSGANVLTF

clone size: many
J gene: TRBJ2-7
CDR3 length: 14
V gene: TRBV20-1
D gene: TRBD1
CDR3 DNA: TGCAGTGCTCCACCCGGGACAGGGGCCTACGAGCAGTACTTC
CDR3 protein: CSAPPGTGAYEQYF

clone size: many
J gene: TRBJ2-7
CDR3 length: 12
V gene: TRBV5-1
D gene: NA
CDR3 DNA: TGCGCCAGCAGCCCGGCTGGAAACGAGCAGTACTTC
CDR3 protein: CASSPAGNEQYF

clone size: many
J gene: TRBJ1-1
CDR3 length: 16
V gene: TRBV20-1
D gene: TRBD1
CDR3 DNA: TGCAGTGCTAAGGACCGGGACAGGGTCATGAACACTGAAGCTTTCTTT
CDR3 protein: CSAKDRDRVMNTEAFF

clone size: many
J gene: TRBJ2-7
CDR3 length: 14
V gene: TRBV6-6
D gene: NA
CDR3 DNA: TGTGCCAGCAGTTACTCGTCAGTAGGGTACGAGCAGTACTTC
CDR3 protein: CASSYSSVGYEQYF

clone size: NA
J gene: TRBJ1-4
CDR3 length: 15
V gene: TRBV11-2
D gene: NA
CDR3 DNA: TGTGCCAGCAGTCGAACAGGCTCAACTAATGAAAAACTGTTTTTT
CDR3 protein: CASSRTGSTNEKLFF

clone size: many
J gene: TRBJ1-1
CDR3 length: 15
V gene: TRBV5-1
D gene: TRBD1
CDR3 DNA: TGCGCCAGCAGCTGGGACAGGGTGGGGAGCACTGAAGCTTTCTTT
CDR3 protein: CASSWDRVGSTEAFF

clone size: many
J gene: TRBJ2-1
CDR3 length: 12
V gene: TRBV7-2
D gene: NA
CDR3 DNA: TGTGCCAGCGGGGCAGGCAACCATGAGCAGTTCTTC
CDR3 protein: CASGAGNHEQFF

clone size: many
J gene: TRBJ2-5
CDR3 length: 14
V gene: TRBV9
D gene: NA
CDR3 DNA: TGTGCCAGCAGCGTAGAAGGGGGGCAAGAGACCCAGTACTTC
CDR3 protein: CASSVEGGQETQYF

clone size: many
J gene: TRBJ2-5
CDR3 length: 14
V gene: TRBV29-1
D gene: TRBD1
CDR3 DNA: TGCAGCGTAGCCGGGACAGGGGGCAGGGAGACCCAGTACTTC
CDR3 protein: CSVAGTGGRETQYF

clone size: NA
J gene: TRBJ2-2
CDR3 length: 14
V gene: TRBV12-3/TRBV12-4
D gene: NA
CDR3 DNA: TGTGCCAGCATAGTGAGAGCGGACACCGGGGAGCTGTTTTTT
CDR3 protein: CASIVRADTGELFF

clone size: few
J gene: TRBJ2-7
CDR3 length: 14
V gene: TRBV14
D gene: NA
CDR3 DNA: TGTGCCAGCAGTCCGGGACAGTGGAGGGGGGAGCAGTACTTC
CDR3 protein: CASSPGQWRGEQYF

clone size: many
J gene: TRBJ2-1
CDR3 length: 12
V gene: TRBV21-1
D gene: NA
CDR3 DNA: TGTGCCAGCAGCACGGCGGGAGGGTTGCAGTTCTTC
CDR3 protein: CASSTAGGLQFF